A single sample gave rise to the 9 T cell receptor beta chains below, sequenced in a study of T cell clonality in common variable immunodeficiency. Libraries were prepared by immunoSEQ multiplex PCR; TCRdb keeps only in-frame clonotypes and omits some of them. This sample comprises 50,000 to 65,000 clones, none seen once only. The sequencing sample was made of peripheral blood mononuclear cells. These receptors all come from a person aged 18-69 years in good health.

This clone was found many times. The read terminates 3 residues ahead of where the CDR3 ends, so the germline J gene completes it. The chain employs TRBV30 and TRBJ2-2; TRBD1 might be the D (6 bases). Germline CDR1 is GTSNPN and CDR2 is SVGIG (reference sequence). The CDR3 totals 13 residues. The CDR3 here is CAWRGRGSEKLFF. CDR3 DNA (partial): TGTGCCTGGAGGGGAAGGGGGTCTGAAAAG.

There are many counts of this clone. The read ends 3 residues before the CDR3 terminus; that terminus is restored from the germline J gene. The chain couples TRBV6-2 or TRBV6-3 to TRBJ2-2, with D uncertain. V dropped 0 bases and J dropped 3 bases, with 5 bases sitting between them. The CDR3 is made up of 14 amino acids. Germline V gene sequence: CDR1 MNHEY, CDR2 SVGEGT. CDR3 DNA (partial): TGTGCCAGCAGTTACTCGACTGACACCGGGGAG. Translation gives CASSYSTDTGE. The full CDR3 protein is CASSYSTDTGELFF.

This clone was detected ten times or more. The CDR3 is cut off 3 residues early in the read; its end comes from the germline J gene. The chain combines TRBV7-9 with TRBJ1-2; D unresolved. The V end lost 5 bases, the J end lost 3 bases, and 7 bases lay between the germline ends. Germline V lookup: CDR1 SEHNR, CDR2 FQNEAQ (reference sequence). This CDR3 spans 12 amino acids. The CDR3 reads CASSPDYYGYTF. CDR3 DNA (partial): TGTGCCAGCAGCCCCGACTACTATGGC.

This clone was counted at least ten times. The DNA ends 3 residues before the CDR3 does, and the rest of the CDR3 is filled in from the germline J gene. This sequence joins TRBV10-3 and TRBJ2-2; the D is unclear. Germline values: CDR1 ENHRY, CDR2 SYGVKD. V was shortened by 2 bases and J by 7 bases, with 8 bases between the two germline ends. CDR3 length: 13 amino acids. CDR3: CAISELPGGELFF. CDR3 bases read: TGTGCCATCAGTGAGCTACCCGGCGGGGAG.

This clone was detected a few times. The CDR3 extends 3 residues past the end of the read, so its final part is completed from the germline J gene. The rearrangement links TRBV6-1 to TRBJ2-3; D is perhaps TRBD1 (5 bases). The CDR3 is 13 amino acids. Per germline, CDR1 MNHNS and CDR2 SASEGT. The sequenced part of the CDR3 DNA is TGTGCCAGCAGTGACCAGGGTCATCAGCCG. This sequence encodes CASSDQGHQP. The entire CDR3 sequence reads CASSDQGHQPQYF.

This clone appeared many times. Read data end 3 residues before the CDR3 end; the end is taken from the germline J gene. V is TRBV20-1 and J is TRBJ1-5; no definite D call. CDR3 length equals 14 residues. The germline V gene has CDR1 DFQATT and CDR2 SNEGSKA (reference sequence). V was cut by 4 bases and J by 0 bases, with 10 bases left in between. This chain's CDR3 is CSANVPSSNQPQHF. CDR3 DNA, as far as it was read: TGCAGTGCTAATGTCCCTAGTAGCAATCAGCCC.

This clone showed up many times. The CDR3 goes on 3 residues after the read ends, and that part is filled in from the germline J gene. This chain links TRBV5-1 with TRBJ2-5; 10 positions match TRBD2. The germline V gene encodes CDR1 SGHRS and CDR2 YFSETQ. The CDR3 consists of 17 residues. V trimming: 4 bases; J trimming: 2 bases; junction bases outside the gene matches: 11. CDR3 bases read: TGCGCCAGCAGCGCGAGCGGCCAGCGGGGGGGACAAGAGACC. Translating it yields CASSASGQRGGQET. The entire CDR3 protein is CASSASGQRGGQETQYF.

This clone was counted many times. The missing CDR3 end, 3 residues past where the read stops, is filled in from the germline J gene. The rearrangement joins TRBV2 to TRBJ2-2, with 10 nucleotides matching TRBD2. Germline loops: CDR1 SNHLY, CDR2 FYNNEI. After removal of 6 bases from V and 0 bases from J, the junction contained 4 bases not matched to a gene. This CDR3 has 16 amino acids. The CDR3 here is CASRSGLAANTGELFF. CDR3 DNA, as far as it was read: TGTGCCAGCAGATCAGGACTAGCGGCGAACACCGGGGAG.

This clone was seen repeatedly, ten times or more. The missing CDR3 end, 3 residues past where the read stops, is filled in from the germline J gene. The V and J genes are TRBV7-2 and TRBJ1-5; TRBD1 agrees at 7 bases. The V segment lost 3 bases and the J segment 3 bases; nucleotides outside the gene matches: 2. The CDR3 is 14 residues long. From germline, CDR1 is SGHTA and CDR2 FQGNSA. CDR3 bases read: TGTGCCAGCAGCTTTGGACAGGTCAATCAGCCC. Its translation is CASSFGQVNQP. The whole CDR3 region reads CASSFGQVNQPQHF.